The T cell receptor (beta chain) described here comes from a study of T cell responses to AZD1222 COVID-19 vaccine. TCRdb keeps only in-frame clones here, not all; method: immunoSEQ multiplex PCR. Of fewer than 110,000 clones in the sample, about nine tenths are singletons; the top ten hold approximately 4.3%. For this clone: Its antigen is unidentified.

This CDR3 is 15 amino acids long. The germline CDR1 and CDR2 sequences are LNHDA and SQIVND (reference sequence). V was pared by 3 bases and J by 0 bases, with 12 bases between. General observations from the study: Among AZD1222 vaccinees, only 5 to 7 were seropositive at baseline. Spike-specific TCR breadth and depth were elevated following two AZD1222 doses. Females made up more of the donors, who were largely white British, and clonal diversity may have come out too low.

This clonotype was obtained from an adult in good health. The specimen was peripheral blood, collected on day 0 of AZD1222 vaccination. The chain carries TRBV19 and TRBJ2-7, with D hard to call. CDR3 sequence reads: CASSITSSSSYEQYF. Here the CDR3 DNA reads TGTGCCAGTAGTATTACGTCAAGCAGCTCCTACGAGCAGTACTTC.